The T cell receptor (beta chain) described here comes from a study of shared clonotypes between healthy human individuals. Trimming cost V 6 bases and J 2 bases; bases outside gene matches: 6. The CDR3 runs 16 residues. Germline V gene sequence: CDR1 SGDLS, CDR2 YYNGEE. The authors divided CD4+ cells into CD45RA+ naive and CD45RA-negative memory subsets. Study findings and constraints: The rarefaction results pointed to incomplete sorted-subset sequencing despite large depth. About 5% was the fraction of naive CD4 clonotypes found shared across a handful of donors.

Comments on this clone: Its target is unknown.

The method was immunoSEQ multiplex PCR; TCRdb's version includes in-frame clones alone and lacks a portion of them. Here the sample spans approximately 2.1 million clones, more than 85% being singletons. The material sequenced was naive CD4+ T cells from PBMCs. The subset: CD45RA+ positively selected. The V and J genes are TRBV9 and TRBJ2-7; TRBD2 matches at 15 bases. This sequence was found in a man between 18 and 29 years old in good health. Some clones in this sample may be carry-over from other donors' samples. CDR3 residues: CASTPGLAGGAYEQYF. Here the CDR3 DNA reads TGTGCCAGCACCCCTGGACTAGCGGGAGGGGCCTACGAGCAGTACTTC.